This is a list of T cell receptor beta chains from one sample in a study of T cell responses to AZD1222 COVID-19 vaccine. Using immunoSEQ multiplex PCR, the repertoire was profiled, and TCRdb retains in-frame clones only, with some absent. The sample yields over 40,000 clones, over 80% seen once. The sample in question was peripheral blood, obtained on day 0 of AZD1222 vaccination. The receptors derive from an adult in good health. Both conserved end residues are part of each CDR3. Fields, in order: D gene, J gene, V gene, clone size, CDR3 protein, CDR3 DNA. D genes are given only for firm matches. Clone size is given for some rows only: seen once, a few or many times, or a class if the clone is expanded.

TRBD1 | TRBJ2-7 | TRBV9 | . | CASSVGGQGAYEQYF | TGTGCCAGCAGCGTAGGAGGACAGGGGGCCTACGAGCAGTACTTC
. | TRBJ2-1 | TRBV10-2 | once | CASSEGDNYNEQFF | TGCGCCAGCAGTGAGGGGGACAACTACAATGAGCAGTTCTTC
. | TRBJ1-6 | TRBV7-2 | . | CASSPSRSALANSPLHF | TGTGCCAGCAGCCCAAGTAGGTCTGCTCTCGCAAATTCACCCCTCCACTTT
TRBD1 | TRBJ1-2 | TRBV5-4 | . | CASSREPGQGDFYGYTF | TGTGCCAGCAGCAGAGAGCCGGGACAGGGCGACTTCTATGGCTACACCTTC
. | TRBJ1-5 | TRBV30 | . | CAWSLGQPNQPQHF | TGTGCCTGGAGTTTAGGGCAGCCCAATCAGCCCCAGCATTTT
TRBD1 | TRBJ2-7 | TRBV9 | . | CASSVDRGENEQYF | TGTGCCAGCAGCGTAGACAGGGGTGAGAACGAGCAGTACTTC
. | TRBJ2-3 | TRBV14 | . | CASSQSFRRDTDTQYF | TGTGCCAGCAGCCAAAGCTTCCGGAGGGACACAGATACGCAGTATTTT
TRBD1 | TRBJ2-7 | TRBV9 | . | CASSDDRGYEQYF | TGTGCCAGCAGCGATGACAGGGGTTACGAGCAGTACTTC
TRBD1 | TRBJ2-1 | TRBV6-5 | . | CASKTGGAYNEQFF | TGTGCCAGCAAGACAGGGGGCGCCTACAATGAGCAGTTCTTC
. | TRBJ2-5 | TRBV19 | . | CASSRTVQETQYF | TGTGCCAGTAGTAGAACAGTCCAAGAGACCCAGTACTTC
. | TRBJ1-3 | TRBV30 | . | CAWRDTGRGNTIYF | TGTGCCTGGAGAGATACAGGGAGAGGAAACACCATATATTTT
TRBD2 | TRBJ2-3 | TRBV4-1 | . | CASSQEGGRARVRKYF | TGCGCCAGCAGCCAAGAGGGCGGGAGGGCCCGAGTTCGCAAGTATTTT
. | TRBJ1-2 | TRBV6-5 | . | CASRSRDTDNYGYTF | TGTGCCAGCAGGAGCCGGGACACAGATAACTATGGCTACACCTTC
TRBD2 | TRBJ2-1 | TRBV24-1 | . | CATSGEGSHNEQFF | TGTGCCACCAGTGGGGAGGGTTCGCACAATGAGCAGTTCTTC
. | TRBJ1-2 | TRBV7-2 | . | CASSLDRETRGYTF | TGTGCCAGCAGCTTAGATCGAGAAACGAGGGGCTACACCTTC
. | TRBJ2-2 | TRBV19 | . | CASSIIVGELFF | TGTGCCAGTAGTATCATCGTAGGGGAGCTGTTTTTT
TRBD1 | TRBJ2-7 | TRBV18 | . | CASSRGQGLGYEQYF | TGTGCCAGCTCGCGTGGACAGGGCCTAGGCTACGAGCAGTACTTC
. | TRBJ1-6 | TRBV25-1 | . | CASSEDGPSAPPLHF | TGTGCCAGCAGTGAAGACGGCCCTTCAGCTCCACCCCTCCACTTT
. | TRBJ1-4 | TRBV19 | . | CASSPPLRRGNEKLFF | TGTGCCAGTAGTCCCCCTCTTAGGCGAGGTAATGAAAAACTGTTTTTT
TRBD1 | TRBJ1-6 | TRBV15 | . | CATSRAGQGYNSPLHF | TGTGCCACCAGCAGAGCAGGACAGGGCTATAATTCACCCCTCCACTTT
. | TRBJ1-5 | TRBV6-1 | . | CASSEGSGYSNQPQHF | TGTGCCAGCAGTGAAGGTTCGGGATATAGCAATCAGCCCCAGCATTTT
. | TRBJ1-4 | TRBV5-1 | . | CASSFTLTDEKLFF | TGCGCCAGCAGCTTTACATTAACGGATGAAAAACTGTTTTTT
. | TRBJ2-7 | TRBV19 | . | CASSFTSETYEQYF | TGTGCCAGTAGTTTTACTAGTGAGACCTACGAGCAGTACTTC
. | TRBJ2-6 | TRBV7-3 | once | CASSSRGGANVLTF | TGTGCCAGCAGCTCGCGTGGTGGGGCCAACGTCCTGACTTTC
. | TRBJ1-6 | TRBV5-8 | . | CASSFSSSGYNSPLHF | TGTGCCAGCAGCTTCAGCTCGTCGGGCTATAATTCACCCCTCCACTTT
TRBD2 | TRBJ2-1 | TRBV6-1 | . | CASSKAGNSYNEQFF | TGTGCCAGCAGTAAAGCGGGGAACTCCTACAATGAGCAGTTCTTC
. | TRBJ1-5 | TRBV7-2 | . | CASSSHGGQPQHF | TGTGCCAGCAGCTCCCACGGAGGTCAGCCCCAGCATTTT
. | TRBJ1-2 | TRBV5-5 | . | CASSLDWTAYGYTF | TGTGCCAGCAGCTTGGATTGGACAGCGTATGGCTACACCTTC
TRBD2 | TRBJ2-1 | TRBV5-6 | . | CASSPWGGDYNEQFF | TGTGCCAGCAGCCCTTGGGGGGGTGACTACAATGAGCAGTTCTTC
. | TRBJ2-5 | TRBV9 | . | CASSVEGGRETQYF | TGTGCCAGCAGCGTAGAAGGGGGTAGAGAGACCCAGTACTTC
TRBD2 | TRBJ2-2 | TRBV3-1/TRBV3-2 | . | CASSPGSLAGANTGELFF | TGTGCCAGCAGCCCGGGGTCCCTAGCGGGGGCAAACACCGGGGAGCTGTTTTTT
TRBD2 | TRBJ2-2 | TRBV18 | once | CASSPGLAGVTGELFF | TGTGCCAGCTCACCCGGACTAGCGGGAGTTACCGGGGAGCTGTTTTTT
TRBD2 | TRBJ2-3 | TRBV30 | . | CAWSVLGLAGYTDTQYF | TGTGCCTGGAGTGTACTTGGGCTAGCGGGGTACACAGATACGCAGTATTTT
. | TRBJ1-1 | TRBV28 | . | CASSLVGGAEAFF | TGTGCCAGCAGTTTAGTTGGGGGTGCTGAAGCTTTCTTT
TRBD1 | TRBJ1-5 | TRBV30 | . | CAWDNDRGRGNQPQHF | TGTGCCTGGGATAATGACAGGGGACGAGGCAATCAGCCCCAGCATTTT
TRBD1 | TRBJ2-2 | TRBV7-3 | . | CASSSRDRVFTGELFF | TGTGCCAGCAGCTCCCGGGACAGGGTTTTCACCGGGGAGCTGTTTTTT
TRBD1 | TRBJ1-6 | TRBV18 | . | CASSPVQGAPLHF | TGTGCCAGCTCACCGGTACAGGGGGCACCCCTCCACTTT
. | TRBJ2-1 | TRBV6-5 | . | CASSRESSYNEQFF | TGTGCCAGCAGTCGAGAGAGCTCCTACAATGAGCAGTTCTTC
TRBD2 | TRBJ2-1 | TRBV30 | . | CAWSVTSGRAAEQFF | TGTGCCTGGAGTGTTACTAGCGGGAGGGCCGCTGAGCAGTTCTTC
TRBD1 | TRBJ1-5 | TRBV28 | . | CASHGTGDSNQPQHF | TGTGCCAGCCACGGGACAGGGGATAGCAATCAGCCCCAGCATTTT
. | TRBJ2-1 | TRBV11-2 | . | CASRRFAAKQNNEQFF | TGTGCCAGCAGGAGGTTTGCAGCAAAGCAAAACAATGAGCAGTTCTTC
TRBD1 | TRBJ1-2 | TRBV5-6 | . | CASSLQGANGYTF | TGTGCCAGCAGCCTACAGGGGGCCAATGGCTACACCTTC
. | TRBJ1-6 | TRBV4-3 | . | CASSQGEAGYNSPLHF | TGCGCCAGCAGCCAAGGAGAGGCAGGCTATAATTCACCCCTCCACTTT
. | TRBJ1-6 | TRBV5-5 | . | CASSPDWSPLHF | TGTGCCAGCAGTCCGGATTGGTCACCCCTCCACTTT